These 25 T cell receptor beta chains originate from one sample sequenced in a study of T cells after posttransplantation cyclophosphamide. Method: immunoSEQ multiplex PCR; TCRdb's copy keeps in-frame clones and lacks some. The data hold some 61,000 clones, with 93% observed a single time. The sample was PBMCs. Every receptor here comes from a woman aged 30 to 39 in good health and a related stem cell transplant donor.

The table lists this clone with a count of one. This chain connects TRBV7-8 to TRBJ2-7, with TRBD2 matching 8 bases. This CDR3 spans 14 amino acids. V was clipped by 4 bases and J by 7 bases; unmatched bases: 9. Germline CDR1 reads SGHVS; CDR2 reads FQNEAQ. The CDR3 spells CASSSGGGQREQYF. The DNA of the CDR3 is TGTGCCAGCAGCTCCGGGGGGGGACAACGAGAGCAGTACTTC.

The chain combines TRBV7-2 with TRBJ1-1; the match to TRBD1 covers 9 bases. Germline CDR1 SGHTA, CDR2 FQGNSA. The J segment lost 7 bases and the V segment lost 5 bases, leaving 14 bases of the junction unmatched. The CDR3 totals 16 residues. CDR3 DNA: TGTGCCAGCAGCCCCCCCCGCGGACAGGGGAAAGTTGAAGCTTTCTTT. Translation: CASSPPRGQGKVEAFF.

The chain has TRBV19 and TRBJ2-1, with 11 bases identical to TRBD2. From germline, CDR1 is LNHDA and CDR2 SQIVND (reference sequence). The CDR3 extends over 15 amino acids. The V segment lost 4 bases and the J segment 8 bases; nucleotides outside the gene matches: 7. In DNA form, the CDR3 reads TGTGCCAGTAGTACCACTAGCGGGGGATCGCATGAGCAGTTCTTC. Translation: CASSTTSGGSHEQFF.

The chain has TRBV13 and TRBJ2-1; D perhaps matches TRBD2 (6 bases). The CDR3 extends over 11 amino acids. Germline lookup yields CDR1 PRHDT and CDR2 FYEKMQ (reference sequence). Trimming cost V 8 bases and J 6 bases, with 8 bases left between them. The CDR3 sequence: CASLGGNEQFF. In DNA form, the CDR3 reads TGTGCCAGCCTGGGGGGCAATGAGCAGTTCTTC.

The chain couples TRBV25-1 to TRBJ2-7; D gene uncertain. The CDR3 is 13 residues long. The V end was cut by 2 bases, the J end by 5 bases, with 10 bases between. Germline lookup yields CDR1 MGHDK and CDR2 SYGVNS. CDR3 in DNA: TGTGCCAGCAGTGAACCAAACGGTAACGAGCAGTACTTC. Its translation is CASSEPNGNEQYF.

The chain links TRBV4-2 to TRBJ2-1; 9 bases align to TRBD2. Losses at the gene ends were 0 bases for V and 4 bases for J; bases not matched to a gene: 4. CDR3 length: 16 residues. CDR1 and CDR2 from the germline V gene are LGHNA and YNFKEQ. The chain's CDR3 is CASSQEASGGYNEQFF. The CDR3 region has the DNA TGTGCCAGCAGCCAAGAAGCCAGCGGGGGGTACAATGAGCAGTTCTTC.

This rearrangement joins TRBV6-5 to TRBJ2-1; D uncertain. The V gene's germline CDR1 is MNHEY and CDR2 SVGAGI. Trimming removed 6 bases at V and 4 bases at J, with 13 bases between. The CDR3 runs to 14 residues. The CDR3 sequence: CASSPTEPYNEQFF. CDR3 sequence (DNA): TGTGCCAGCAGCCCCACGGAGCCATACAATGAGCAGTTCTTC.

The chain uses TRBV6-1 and TRBJ1-6; D possibly corresponds to TRBD1 (6 bases). V was cut by 1 base and J by 4 bases, with 11 bases left in between. Germline-derived CDR1 and CDR2 are MNHNS and SASEGT. This CDR3 is 16 amino acids long. In DNA, the CDR3 is TGTGCCAGCAGTGAAGAAGGGGGGATATATAATTCACCCCTCCACTTT. Translated, it gives CASSEEGGIYNSPLHF.

The chain recombines TRBV11-1 with TRBJ1-6; TRBD1 is a possible D gene (5 bases). The germline gives CDR1 SGHAT, CDR2 FQDESV (reference sequence). The CDR3 sequence is 13 residues long. V shed 5 bases and J shed 4 bases, with 6 bases lying between them. The CDR3 here is CASSQGYNSPLHF. The CDR3 DNA reads TGTGCCAGCAGCCAGGGATATAATTCACCCCTCCACTTT.

The chain joins TRBV27 to TRBJ2-7; D not resolved. V was trimmed by 0 bases and J by 1 base, leaving 7 bases between them. CDR3 length equals 14 residues. Germline V gene data show CDR1 as MNHEY and CDR2 as SMNVEV (reference sequence). The CDR3 sequence is CASSLSYSSYEQYF. DNA of the CDR3: TGTGCCAGCAGTTTATCTTACAGTTCCTACGAGCAGTACTTC.

J is TRBJ1-6 and V is TRBV27; 8 bases agree with TRBD1. Germline CDR1 MNHEY, CDR2 SMNVEV (reference sequence). V dropped 5 bases and J dropped 7; count of bases not matched to a gene: 7. This CDR3 has 15 amino acids. The CDR3 here is CASSPPRQGNSPLHF. CDR3 nucleotides: TGTGCCAGCAGTCCCCCGAGACAGGGGAATTCACCCCTCCACTTT.

The genes are TRBV5-6 and TRBJ2-1, with 7 bases that match TRBD1. The CDR3 contains 13 residues. With V trimmed by 3 bases and J by 6 bases, 3 bases remained unmatched. Germline loops: CDR1 SGHDT, CDR2 YYEEEE. The CDR3: CASSWDSTNEQFF. The CDR3 DNA reads as TGTGCCAGCAGCTGGGACAGCACCAATGAGCAGTTCTTC. Using reference TRBV5-6 and TRBJ2-1 for the parts outside the CDR3, the full variable domain is DAGVTQSPTHLIKTRGQQVTLRCSPKSGHDTVSWYQQALGQGPQFIFQYYEEEERQRGNFPDRFSGHQFPNYSSELNVNALLLGDSALYLCASSWDSTNEQFFGPGTRLTVL.

The gene calls are TRBV7-2 and TRBJ1-4; weak D call: TRBD1 (5 bases). Germline assignment: CDR1 SGHTA and CDR2 FQGNSA. Trimming stripped 6 bases from V and 8 bases from J, with 19 bases between. The CDR3 runs to 15 residues. The CDR3 sequence is CASSPSSSEGEKLFF. The CDR3 bases are TGTGCCAGCAGTCCTTCGTCCTCTGAGGGGGAAAAACTGTTTTTT.

The CDR3 DNA sequence: TGTGCCAGCAGCTCCAAGGGGGAAAACTATGGCTACACCTTC. This sequence encodes CASSSKGENYGYTF. This sequence joins TRBV7-9 and TRBJ1-2, with D possibly TRBD1 on 6 matching bases. The V gene lost 4 bases and the J gene lost 2 bases, with 11 bases spanning the gap. The CDR3 length is 14 residues. Germline V gene lookup returns CDR1 SEHNR and CDR2 FQNEAQ (reference sequence).

V gene TRBV6-4 combines with J gene TRBJ2-6; D remains ambiguous. Germline assignment: CDR1 MRHNA and CDR2 SNTAGT. The V and J ends lost 5 bases and 0 bases respectively, with 8 bases between them. The CDR3 extends over 15 amino acids. CDR3 sequence: CASSPSPSGANVLTF. The DNA for the CDR3 is TGTGCCAGCAGTCCTTCTCCCTCTGGGGCCAACGTCCTGACTTTC.

V gene TRBV7-6 combines with J gene TRBJ2-7, with 7 bases matching TRBD1. This CDR3 has 14 amino acids. V lost 5 bases and J lost 0; bases outside the gene matches: 4. CDR1 and CDR2 from the germline V gene are SGHVS and FNYEAQ. The CDR3 DNA sequence: TGTGCCAGCAGCCAGAGACAGGGCTCCTACGAGCAGTACTTC. Its translation: CASSQRQGSYEQYF.

The rearrangement links TRBV10-1 to TRBJ2-3; TRBD1 is a possible D gene (6 bases). Trimming removed 7 bases from V and 2 bases from J, with 16 bases in between. The CDR3 covers 15 residues. Germline loops: CDR1 WNHNN, CDR2 SYGVQD (reference sequence). CDR3 sequence: CASTRQGSYTDTQYF. Written as DNA, the CDR3 is TGCGCCAGCACCCGTCAGGGGAGCTACACAGATACGCAGTATTTT.

V gene TRBV4-3 combines with J gene TRBJ2-1; 11 bases agree with TRBD2. Unmatched junction bases numbered 6, after V lost 0 bases and J lost 8 bases. The CDR3 spans 16 residues. Germline CDR1 LGHNA, CDR2 YSLEER. CDR3 DNA sequence: TGCGCCAGCAGCCAAGATCTAGCGGGGGGAGGCTATGAGCAGTTCTTC. This gives the protein CASSQDLAGGGYEQFF.

The chain combines TRBV4-1 with TRBJ1-5, with unresolved D. The germline gives CDR1 MGHRA, CDR2 YSYEKL. The V end lost 0 bases, the J end lost 2 bases, and 5 bases lay between the germline ends. The length of the CDR3 is 14 residues. CDR3: CASSQDMGNQPQHF. The CDR3 bases are TGCGCCAGCAGCCAAGATATGGGCAATCAGCCCCAGCATTTT.

The rearrangement joins TRBV5-1 to TRBJ1-1, with D tentatively TRBD1 (6 bases). The CDR3 runs 14 residues. The ends were cut back, 4 bases at V and 4 bases at J, with 14 bases in the middle. Germline CDR1 SGHRS, CDR2 YFSETQ. The CDR3 region has the DNA TGCGCCAGCAGCCTATCAGGGGTTGGCACTGAAGCTTTCTTT. Its translation: CASSLSGVGTEAFF.

The chain combines TRBV7-2 with TRBJ2-3, with a weak D call TRBD2 (5 bases). Germline V lookup: CDR1 SGHTA, CDR2 FQGNSA. The ends were cut back, 5 bases at V and 6 bases at J, with 12 bases in the middle. CDR3 length equals 13 residues. CDR3 in DNA: TGTGCCAGCAGCCCGACGACGGGGGATACGCAGTATTTT. It is translated as CASSPTTGDTQYF.

This chain uses TRBV11-2 with TRBJ1-3; D might be TRBD1 (6 bases). The CDR3 contains 15 residues. Germline CDR1 and CDR2: SGHAT and FQNNGV. V was trimmed by 1 base and J by 2 bases, leaving 9 bases between them. CDR3 sequence reads: CASSLGPGAGNTIYF. Written as DNA, the CDR3 is TGTGCCAGCAGCTTAGGTCCAGGGGCTGGAAACACCATATATTTT.

The chain has TRBV19 and TRBJ2-5, with TRBD2 as a possible D gene (5 bases). V lost 2 bases to trimming and J lost 7 bases, with 23 bases between them. Germline CDR1 and CDR2: LNHDA and SQIVND (reference sequence). The CDR3 covers 17 residues. The CDR3 coding sequence is TGTGCCAGTAGTATAAATTACCCTACTAGGACCGGGGTGACCCAGTACTTC. Translation: CASSINYPTRTGVTQYF.

V usage is TRBV18 and J usage is TRBJ1-3; 9 bases align to TRBD1. CDR1 is KGHSH, CDR2 LQKENI, per germline. Unmatched junction bases numbered 7, after V lost 4 bases and J lost 0 bases. The CDR3 loop spans 17 amino acids. In DNA, the CDR3 is TGTGCCAGCTCACTCGACAGGGGGTCGAGCTCTGGAAACACCATATATTTT. This sequence encodes CASSLDRGSSSGNTIYF. Combining the CDR3 with reference TRBV18 and TRBJ1-3 gives the whole variable domain NAGVMQNPRHLVRRRGQEARLRCSPMKGHSHVYWYRQLPEEGLKFMVYLQKENIIDESGMPKERFSAEFPKEGPSILRIQQVVRGDSAAYFCASSLDRGSSSGNTIYFGEGSWLTVV.

The V and J genes are TRBV4-3 and TRBJ1-2; no firm D call. The ends were cut back, 0 bases at V and 4 bases at J, with 9 bases in the middle. In germline, CDR1 is LGHNA, CDR2 YSLEER. This CDR3 spans 14 amino acids. In DNA form, the CDR3 reads TGCGCCAGCAGCCAAGACGAGCAGATCTATGGCTACACCTTC. Its translation: CASSQDEQIYGYTF.